The 23 T cell receptor beta chains presented below share a single source sample, sequenced in a study of T cells expressing NK-cell markers. TCRdb reprocessed the 5' RACE reads, keeping one entry per CDR3 protein, no DNA. The record lists about 260,000 distinct CDR3 sequences, of which the ten most abundant hold around 0.4%. Material: blood T cells: a sorted CD56 or NKG2C T cell subset, CD4+ or CD8+ T cells, or bulk PBMC T cells (not recorded which). Receptor source: a man aged 18 to 35 in good health.

The chain joins TRBV29-1 to TRBJ1-1. This CDR3 contains 12 residues. The germline CDR1 and CDR2 sequences are SQVTM and ANQGSEA. The CDR3 loop reads CSVEDLGYEAFF.

The chain links TRBV4-2 to TRBJ1-4; TCRdb's D gene call, TRBD1, goes unchecked for lack of DNA. The germline V gene has CDR1 LGHNA and CDR2 YNFKEQ. The CDR3 extends over 16 amino acids. The CDR3: CASSQTFGQVNEKLFF.

The V gene is TRBV20-1, the J gene TRBJ2-3; TCRdb returns TRBD2, unconfirmable since there is no DNA. The CDR3 consists of 14 residues. Germline CDR1 is DFQATT and CDR2 is SNEGSKA (reference sequence). CDR3 amino acids: CSYQGTSGSDTQYF.

The V call is TRBV28, the J call TRBJ2-6. The germline gives CDR1 MDHEN, CDR2 SYDVKM. The CDR3 spans 11 residues. The CDR3 is CASTGANVLTF.

The CDR3 is CASSYLWTANTGELFF. The chain links TRBV6-5 to TRBJ2-2; without DNA, the TCRdb call of TRBD1 cannot be checked. This CDR3 is built from 16 residues. In germline, CDR1 is MNHEY, CDR2 SVGAGI.

The rearrangement joins TRBV5-1 to TRBJ2-3; lacking DNA, the TRBD2 call made by TCRdb goes unchecked. The length of the CDR3 is 14 residues. The V gene's germline CDR1 is SGHRS and CDR2 YFSETQ. CDR3: CASGTSGIEGTQYF.

The chain links TRBV20-1 to TRBJ1-2; the D call from TCRdb, TRBD1, cannot be confirmed without DNA. This CDR3 comprises 15 residues. Germline V gene lookup returns CDR1 DFQATT and CDR2 SNEGSKA (reference sequence). This chain's CDR3 is CSADRSGTWGRGYTF.

V is TRBV13 and J is TRBJ1-1. The CDR3 runs 13 residues. Germline assignment: CDR1 PRHDT and CDR2 FYEKMQ (reference sequence). CDR3 loop: CASSPGTSEVAFF.

V is TRBV18 and J is TRBJ2-2; the TRBD2 assignment by TCRdb is unverifiable without DNA. This CDR3 comprises 13 residues. Germline CDR1 is KGHSH and CDR2 is LQKENI. This CDR3 reads CASSRGLAGELFF.

The chain links TRBV21-1 to TRBJ1-5. TRBV21-1 is designated a pseudogene. The CDR3 sequence is 16 residues long. CDR3 sequence: CASSKARVVSNQPQHF.

The chain links TRBV7-8 to TRBJ2-7; checking the TCRdb D call of TRBD1 is not possible without DNA. The CDR3 is 17 residues long. CDR1 and CDR2 from the germline V gene are SGHVS and FQNEAQ. The CDR3 loop is CASSLTWQPGESYEQYF.

The chain has TRBV20-1 and TRBJ1-3. The CDR3 is 12 amino acids. Germline loops: CDR1 DFQATT, CDR2 SNEGSKA (reference sequence). CDR3 region: CSASAGGNTIYF.

This chain links TRBV7-7 with TRBJ2-5; TCRdb's D gene call, TRBD1, goes unchecked for lack of DNA. From germline, CDR1 is SSHAT and CDR2 FNYEAQ (reference sequence). There are 15 residues in the CDR3. The chain's CDR3 is CASSPSDRGGETQYF.

The rearrangement joins TRBV24-1 to TRBJ2-1; the TRBD2 assignment by TCRdb is unverifiable without DNA. In germline, CDR1 is KGHDR, CDR2 SFDVKD. There are 18 residues in the CDR3. CDR3 amino acids: CATSGTLGDYSSYNEQFF.

The chain links TRBV12-3 or TRBV12-4 to TRBJ1-2. The CDR3 contains 16 residues. CDR3 residues: CASSLESGFGSYGYTF.

This chain uses TRBV7-9 with TRBJ2-3. The CDR3 covers 15 residues. Germline V gene lookup returns CDR1 SEHNR and CDR2 FQNEAQ (reference sequence). The CDR3 reads CASTHRVASQDTQYF.

The chain joins TRBV20-1 to TRBJ2-1; TCRdb's D call of TRBD2 is untestable without DNA. The CDR3 consists of 16 residues. Germline loops: CDR1 DFQATT, CDR2 SNEGSKA (reference sequence). Here the CDR3 reads CSASVRLAGVYGEQFF.

The chain uses TRBV6-1 and TRBJ1-3. This CDR3 comprises 14 residues. Germline-derived CDR1 and CDR2 are MNHNS and SASEGT. This CDR3 is CASSPSDSGNTIYF.

The gene calls are TRBV19 and TRBJ1-5; TCRdb picks TRBD1, but there is no DNA to check that call. This CDR3 spans 17 amino acids. Germline CDR1 LNHDA, CDR2 SQIVND (reference sequence). This chain's CDR3 is CASSTLAGGSGNQPQHF.

The V and J genes are TRBV29-1 and TRBJ1-4. The CDR3 is made up of 15 amino acids. CDR1 and CDR2 from the germline V gene are SQVTM and ANQGSEA. This chain's CDR3 is CSVEDLRDSEEKLFF.

The CDR3 protein is CASFFAGSTEAFF. The rearrangement uses TRBV6-1 and TRBJ1-1. The CDR3 runs 13 residues. Germline CDR1 and CDR2: MNHNS and SASEGT.

V and J are TRBV18 and TRBJ2-3; TCRdb lists TRBD1, though no DNA is available to test this call. Germline V gene data show CDR1 as KGHSH and CDR2 as LQKENI. The CDR3 sequence is 16 residues long. CDR3 protein: CASSPGTPIGTDTQYF.

The chain joins TRBV18 to TRBJ2-3; TCRdb returns TRBD2, unconfirmable since there is no DNA. The CDR3 is 17 residues long. Germline V gene sequence: CDR1 KGHSH, CDR2 LQKENI. CDR3 sequence reads: CASSAGLAGGRTDTQYF. The variable domain in full, with the rest retrieved from reference TRBV18 and TRBJ2-3, is NAGVMQNPRHLVRRRGQEARLRCSPMKGHSHVYWYRQLPEEGLKFMVYLQKENIIDESGMPKERFSAEFPKEGPSILRIQQVVRGDSAAYFCASSAGLAGGRTDTQYFGPGTRLTVL.